The 8 T cell receptor beta chains presented below share a single source sample, sequenced in a study of Tregs in tolerant kidney transplant recipients. Some clones are missing from TCRdb's copy, which holds only in-frame ones; the method was immunoSEQ multiplex PCR. Seen here are about 240,000 clones, 80% to 85% observed once, and the top ten hold around 0.61%. Specimen: CD4+ T cells from blood. The receptors originated from a human donor in good health.

This chain links TRBV18 with TRBJ2-1, with 10 bases identical to TRBD2. The CDR3 totals 16 residues. In germline, CDR1 is KGHSH, CDR2 LQKENI. The V segment lost 9 bases and the J segment 0 bases; nucleotides outside the gene matches: 8. Written as DNA, the CDR3 is TGTGCCAGTCACAGCGGGGGGGGATTCTCCTACAATGAGCAGTTCTTC. Translation: CASHSGGGFSYNEQFF.

V gene TRBV19 combines with J gene TRBJ1-2; D is perhaps TRBD1 (6 bases). Germline V gives CDR1 LNHDA, CDR2 SQIVND (reference sequence). V was cut by 5 bases and J by 2 bases, with 12 bases left in between. CDR3 length: 14 residues. The CDR3 region has the DNA TGTGCCAGTAGTCTTCGGACAGAAAACTATGGCTACACCTTC. Amino acid sequence: CASSLRTENYGYTF. The whole variable domain, remainder taken from reference TRBV19 and TRBJ1-2, is DGGITQSPKYLFRKEGQNVTLSCEQNLNHDAMYWYRQDPGQGLRLIYYSQIVNDFQKGDIAEGYSVSREKKESFPLTVTSAQKNPTAFYLCASSLRTENYGYTFGSGTRLTVV.

The chain uses TRBV5-1 and TRBJ2-3; weak D call: TRBD1 (6 bases). Germline V gene sequence: CDR1 SGHRS, CDR2 YFSETQ. The CDR3 is 14 amino acids. V was clipped by 5 bases and J by 5 bases, with 15 bases between them. The CDR3 DNA follows: TGCGCCAGCAGTCGGGACACCGCCGAAGATACGCAGTATTTT. Translation gives CASSRDTAEDTQYF.

Concerning this clone: The same CDR3 is also encoded by other DNA sequences in this sample. The rearrangement joins TRBV5-1 to TRBJ2-2, with a tentative D call TRBD1 (6 bases). This CDR3 is built from 15 residues. Germline lookup yields CDR1 SGHRS and CDR2 YFSETQ. V was trimmed by 1 base and J by 1 base, leaving 8 bases between them. CDR3 sequence reads: CASSLTGQNTGELFF. The CDR3 DNA follows: TGCGCCAGCAGCTTGACAGGGCAGAACACCGGGGAGCTGTTTTTT.

This clone was observed a few times. The genes are TRBV2 and TRBJ1-3; no firm D call. This CDR3 contains 14 residues. Germline values: CDR1 SNHLY, CDR2 FYNNEI. V lost 3 bases to trimming and J lost 2 bases, with 8 bases between them. CDR3 amino acids: CASSDRTAGNTIYF. DNA for the CDR3: TGTGCCAGCAGTGATAGAACGGCTGGAAACACCATATATTTT.

The V call is TRBV6-5, the J call TRBJ2-5, with 7 positions matching TRBD1. With 1 base clipped from V and 3 bases from J, the junction kept 5 bases outside the gene matches. Germline V gene sequence: CDR1 MNHEY, CDR2 SVGAGI. The CDR3 has 15 residues. For the CDR3, the DNA is TGTGCCAGCAGTTACTTCGGGACAGCGAAAGAGACCCAGTACTTC. It codes for CASSYFGTAKETQYF.

This chain uses TRBV7-9 with TRBJ2-3; possibly TRBD2 for D (6 bases). In germline, CDR1 is SEHNR, CDR2 FQNEAQ (reference sequence). This CDR3 contains 15 residues. V was shortened by 5 bases and J by 6 bases, with 18 bases between the two germline ends. CDR3 coding DNA: TGTGCCAGCAGCCCCGCGGGGACCACGTTGGATACGCAGTATTTT. It translates to CASSPAGTTLDTQYF.

The J gene is TRBJ2-1, the V gene TRBV29-1, with D unclear. The CDR3 has 13 amino acids. V shed 5 bases and J shed 2 bases, with 10 bases lying between them. Germline V lookup: CDR1 SQVTM, CDR2 ANQGSEA. The CDR3 DNA follows: TGCAGCGTTCGGCAGGATCCCTACAATGAGCAGTTCTTC. Its protein product is CSVRQDPYNEQFF.